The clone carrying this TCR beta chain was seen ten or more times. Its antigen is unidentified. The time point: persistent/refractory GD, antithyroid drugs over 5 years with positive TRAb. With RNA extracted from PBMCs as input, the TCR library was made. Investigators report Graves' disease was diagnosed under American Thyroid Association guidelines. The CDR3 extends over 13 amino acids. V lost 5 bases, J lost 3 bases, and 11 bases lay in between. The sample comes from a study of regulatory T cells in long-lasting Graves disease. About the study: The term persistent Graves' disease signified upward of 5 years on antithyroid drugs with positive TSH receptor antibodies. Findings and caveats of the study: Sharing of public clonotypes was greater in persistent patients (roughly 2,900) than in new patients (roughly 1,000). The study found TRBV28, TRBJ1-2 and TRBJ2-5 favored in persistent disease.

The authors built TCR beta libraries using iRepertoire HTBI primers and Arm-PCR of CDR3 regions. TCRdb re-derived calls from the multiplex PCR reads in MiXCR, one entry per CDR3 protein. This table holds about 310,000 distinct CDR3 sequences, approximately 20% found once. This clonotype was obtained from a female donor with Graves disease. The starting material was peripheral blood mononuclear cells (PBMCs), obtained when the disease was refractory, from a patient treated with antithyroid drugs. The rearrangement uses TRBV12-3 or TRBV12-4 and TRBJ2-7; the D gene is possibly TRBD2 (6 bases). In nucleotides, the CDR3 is TGTGCCAGCAGTCCGGGACTCAACTACGAGCAGTACTTC. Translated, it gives CASSPGLNYEQYF.